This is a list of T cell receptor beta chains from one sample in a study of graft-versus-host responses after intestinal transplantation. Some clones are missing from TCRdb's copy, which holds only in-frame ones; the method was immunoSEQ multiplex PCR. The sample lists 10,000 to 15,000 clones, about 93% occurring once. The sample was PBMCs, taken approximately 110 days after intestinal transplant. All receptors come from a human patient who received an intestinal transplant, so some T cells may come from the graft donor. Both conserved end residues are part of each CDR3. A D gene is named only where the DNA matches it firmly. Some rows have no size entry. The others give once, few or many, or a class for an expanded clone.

TGTGCCAGCAGTGAATTTGGGCAGGGGGAGACCCAGTACTTC CASSEFGQGETQYF TRBV25-1 . . TRBJ2-5
TGTGCCAGCAGGGGGGGACTAGCGGGAGAAGAGGAGCTGTTTTTT CASRGGLAGEEELFF TRBV9 few TRBD2 TRBJ2-2
TGTGCCAGTAGTATAGACAGCTTCTACGAGCAGTACTTC CASSIDSFYEQYF TRBV19 . . TRBJ2-7
TGTGCCAGCAGTTTCTGGGGACAGGTGAATCAGCCCCAGCATTTT CASSFWGQVNQPQHF TRBV28 . TRBD1 TRBJ1-5
TGTGCTTCGGGACAGGAGGAAAAACTGTTTTTT CASGQEEKLFF TRBV6-6 . TRBD1 TRBJ1-4
TGCGCCAGCAGCAAGCCCGGGACTGCCGCCGGGGAGCTGTTTTTT CASSKPGTAAGELFF TRBV5-1 . . TRBJ2-2
TGTGCCAGCAGTCGGACAGTTCCTTCCTACGAGCAGTACTTC CASSRTVPSYEQYF TRBV6-6 . . TRBJ2-7
TGTGCCAGCAGAATATTTGGGGGTAGTAAACCCTCTGGGGCCAACGTCCTGACTTTC CASRIFGGSKPSGANVLTF TRBV28 . . TRBJ2-6
TGTGCCAGCAGCCCAGACGCTGGCTACACCTTC CASSPDAGYTF TRBV7-9 . . TRBJ1-2
TGTGCCAGCAGCCCAACGGGACCACTCTACAATGAGCAGTTCTTC CASSPTGPLYNEQFF TRBV7-3 . . TRBJ2-1
TGTGCCATGCAATCCCGGGACAGGGACACTGAAGCTTTCTTT CAMQSRDRDTEAFF TRBV10-3 . TRBD1 TRBJ1-1
TGTGCCAGCAGTCCAGGGGCTTATTTGTATGGCTACACCTTC CASSPGAYLYGYTF TRBV7-8 . . TRBJ1-2
TGTGCTAGTGGTTTGAATGCCAATCCTTACGAGCAGTACTTC CASGLNANPYEQYF TRBV12-5 . . TRBJ2-7
TGCGCCAGCAGCCAAGAGGAGGGGGCCTCCTACAATGAGCAGTTCTTC CASSQEEGASYNEQFF TRBV4-1 . . TRBJ2-1
TGTGCCAGCAGCCCCCTTACGGGAGGTTCATACGAGCAGTACTTC CASSPLTGGSYEQYF TRBV7-7 . TRBD2 TRBJ2-7
TGTGCCAGCAGTGAACGGGGGTCAGGGACAGGGTTGGTGAATGAGCAGTTCTTC CASSERGSGTGLVNEQFF TRBV6-1 . TRBD1 TRBJ2-1